Listed below are T cell receptor beta chains from one sample, sequenced in a study of T cell repertoires in aging, cancer and after chemotherapy. A single record per CDR3 protein comes from TCRdb applying MiXCR to the multiplex PCR reads. The table has 4,000 to 4,500 distinct CDR3 sequences, about a quarter seen once. Material for sequencing was blood. The source is a human donor with a blood cancer. The CDR3 runs from the conserved cysteine through the conserved F or W. D genes are given only for firm matches. Clone size is given for some rows only: seen once, a few or many times, or a class if the clone is expanded.

CDR3 DNA	CDR3 protein	V gene	D gene	J gene	clone size
TGTGCCAGCAGCTTTTCGACGTACGGCACAGATACGCAGTATTTT	CASSFSTYGTDTQYF	TRBV5-5	-	TRBJ2-3	medium-sized
TGTGCCAGCAATACAGGGGGCGGGAGGGCTGAAGCTTTCTTT	CASNTGGGRAEAFF	TRBV6-6	TRBD1	TRBJ1-1	-
TGCGCCCAGATTACGGGGGGCGGTGAGCAGTTCTTC	CAQITGGGEQFF	TRBV10-1	-	TRBJ2-1	-
TGTGCCTCGACGGCCCTAGCGGGAGGTAGGAATGAGCAGTTCTTC	CASTALAGGRNEQFF	TRBV5-4	TRBD2	TRBJ2-1	-
TGTGCCAGCAGCCCCATAGCGGGAGGGATGGAGACCCAGTACTTC	CASSPIAGGMETQYF	TRBV11-2	TRBD2	TRBJ2-5	few
TGTGCCAGCAGTTTTTATGAGGGATTGTCTGGAAACACCATATATTTT	CASSFYEGLSGNTIYF	TRBV28	-	TRBJ1-3	-
TGTGCCAGCAGCTTAAATGCAGGGGGGGAGCAGTACTTC	CASSLNAGGEQYF	TRBV7-3	-	TRBJ2-7	few
TGTGCCGTCGCTCGCAGGGCTCCCTACGAGCAGTACTTC	CAVARRAPYEQYF	TRBV6-1	-	TRBJ2-7	few
TGTGCCAGCGGAAGGGGTTTCGACACTGAAGCTTTCTTT	CASGRGFDTEAFF	TRBV6-5	-	TRBJ1-1	-
TGTGCCAGTAGTATCGGGGAGGTCGGCTACACCTTC	CASSIGEVGYTF	TRBV19	-	TRBJ1-2	few
TGTGCCAGCTCACCCGTGGTCGGGGAAAAACTGTTTTTT	CASSPVVGEKLFF	TRBV18	-	TRBJ1-4	-
TGCAGCGCCAGGGACAATTACAAACAGCCCCAGCATTTT	CSARDNYKQPQHF	TRBV29-1	-	TRBJ1-5	-
TGTGCCAGCAGCGCATCCCCGGGGAACACTGAAGCTTTCTTT	CASSASPGNTEAFF	TRBV6-4	-	TRBJ1-1	-
TGCAGCGTTGACCTCGGGGGGGGAACGGGTGAGCAGTTCTTC	CSVDLGGGTGEQFF	TRBV29-1	TRBD2	TRBJ2-1	medium-sized
TGTGCCAGCAGCCCGGGGGCTAGCGGGAGGGACACAGATACGCAGTATTTT	CASSPGASGRDTDTQYF	TRBV7-6	TRBD2	TRBJ2-3	-
TGTGCCAGCCGGTTTGGGGGAGGGAGCAATCAGCCCCAGCATTTT	CASRFGGGSNQPQHF	TRBV28	-	TRBJ1-5	-